This T cell receptor beta chain was obtained from a study of T-cell reconstitution after alpha-beta-depleted transplantation in children. Preparation of the TCRbeta library was carried out with unique molecular identifiers. TCRdb fed the PCR reads into MiXCR, producing one record per CDR3 protein. The data show around 440,000 distinct CDR3 sequences, more than 9% seen once. The study's findings and limits: About two months after transplant, alpha-beta T cells reportedly came from several hundred expanded graft clones. Newly produced T cells mostly provided counts and TCRbeta diversity after one year, as hyperexpanded clones declined.

The sample holds many counts of this clonotype. What it binds is not known. Germline V gene lookup returns CDR1 DFQATT and CDR2 SNEGSKA (reference sequence). The junction had 6 bases not matched to a gene; V was cut back by 3 bases and J by 0 bases. This CDR3 is 17 amino acids long. The V call is TRBV20-1, the J call TRBJ2-4, with 12 positions matching TRBD2. This material consisted of PBMCs, taken before TCRalphabeta/CD19-depleted stem cell transplant. This receptor was taken from a child aged 2 to 10 with inherited bone marrow failure, due to receive a stem cell transplant. The CDR3 sequence: CSASGLAGGPAKNIQYF. CDR3 nucleotide sequence: TGCAGTGCTAGTGGTCTAGCGGGAGGGCCAGCCAAAAACATTCAGTACTTC.